This TCR beta chain is drawn from a study of blood T cell repertoires in COVID-19. Study-wide background: In each case, the material was cDNA or gDNA derived from T cells, B-cell-depleted T cells, or PBMCs.

Sequencing was performed with immunoSEQ multiplex PCR; in TCRdb, only in-frame clones are kept and a portion is missing. The data show about 520,000 clones, roughly 85% seen once. CDR1 is SNHLY, CDR2 FYNNEI, per germline. The V and J ends lost 5 bases and 3 bases respectively, with 17 bases between them. The CDR3 consists of 17 residues. The material sequenced was peripheral blood. The chain carries TRBV2 and TRBJ2-6, with a possible D match to TRBD1 (7 bases). This clonotype originated in a human donor in a cohort sampled during active COVID-19. The CDR3 here is CASSHRGEGGGANVLTF. The DNA for the CDR3 is TGTGCCAGCAGTCACAGGGGAGAGGGAGGTGGGGCCAACGTCCTGACTTTC.